This TCR beta chain was sequenced for a study of blood T cell repertoires in COVID-19. For the study at large: The study drew acute and convalescent COVID-19 samples from the United States, Italy and Spain. T cells, B-cell-depleted T cells, or PBMCs supplied cDNA or gDNA.

Germline V gene data show CDR1 as SGHAT and CDR2 as FQNNGV. V gave up 2 bases and J gave up 6 bases, with 6 bases separating them. The CDR3 is 12 residues long. As originally analysed: Reference gene primer amplification gave nucleated cell count estimates. Sequencing was performed with immunoSEQ multiplex PCR; in TCRdb, only in-frame clones are kept and a portion is missing. The DNA gave D and trimming, while V, J and clone size come from that table. The top ten clones hold roughly 2.5% of a sample with around 140,000 clones, 75% to 90% of them seen once. The rearrangement uses TRBV11-2 and TRBJ2-3; weak D call: TRBD2 (6 bases). The sequenced sample consisted of peripheral blood. This receptor was taken from a man aged 50 to 59 with active COVID-19. CDR3 sequence: CASSLLADTQYF. In nucleotides, the CDR3 is TGTGCCAGCAGCTTACTAGCGGATACGCAGTATTTT.